This TCR beta chain is drawn from a study of cytomegalovirus exposure and HLA in healthy donors. Researchers ran the PCR with 60 Vbeta and 13 Jbeta primers. Data came from immunoSEQ multiplex PCR; TCRdb stores just in-frame clones and leaves some out. The sample features under 95,000 clones, with 0.5% to 0.65% in its top ten. Germline loops: CDR1 MGHDK, CDR2 SYGVNS. CDR3 size: 14 residues. V lost 6 bases and J lost 0, with 6 bases in between. This chain connects TRBV25-1 to TRBJ1-6; D uncertain. The TCR sequence derives from a middle-aged man in good health and CMV-seronegative. The sequencing input was PBMCs. CDR3 amino acids: CASRWSSYNSPLHF. The CDR3 DNA sequence: TGTGCCAGCAGGTGGAGCTCCTATAATTCACCCCTCCACTTT.